This T cell receptor (beta chain) stems from a study of Graves' ophthalmopathy and Graves' hyperthyroidism. General study points: Blood samples also showed most expanded thyroid clonotypes exceeding 0.001 frequency.

PBMCs were isolated by Ficoll-Paque density gradient centrifugation, using approximately 10 ml of fresh peripheral blood as the starting material. This clonotype was seen at least ten times. The antigen remains unidentified. Beta-chain TCR CDR3 regions were amplified from RNA transcripts. First-round RT-PCR with HTBI primers preceded a second-round multiplex PCR. Each CDR3 protein gets one entry after TCRdb re-called the multiplex PCR reads with MiXCR. In the table there are about 700,000 distinct CDR3 sequences, roughly 39% of which are singletons. With 2 bases removed from V and 4 bases from J, the gap between germline ends came to 9 bases. In germline, CDR1 is SEHNR, CDR2 FQNEAQ (reference sequence). This CDR3 is 13 amino acids long.

This TCR was recovered from an adult man with Graves' ophthalmopathy. The sample was peripheral blood. This chain connects TRBV7-9 to TRBJ2-7, with D maybe TRBD1 (6 bases). The CDR3 here is CASSLTGLYEQYF. CDR3 sequence (DNA): TGTGCCAGCAGCTTAACAGGGCTATACGAGCAGTACTTC.